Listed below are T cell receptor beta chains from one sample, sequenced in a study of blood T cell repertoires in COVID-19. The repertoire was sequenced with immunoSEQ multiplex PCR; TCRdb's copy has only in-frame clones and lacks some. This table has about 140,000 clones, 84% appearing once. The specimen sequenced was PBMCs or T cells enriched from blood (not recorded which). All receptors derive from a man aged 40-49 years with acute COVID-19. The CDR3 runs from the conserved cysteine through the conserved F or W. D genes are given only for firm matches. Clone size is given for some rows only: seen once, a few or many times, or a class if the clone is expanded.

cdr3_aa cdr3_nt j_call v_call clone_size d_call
CASGPYGYTF TGTGCCAGCGGCCCCTATGGCTACACCTTC TRBJ1-2 TRBV28 - -
CASSVDPTIDTGELFF TGTGCCAGCAGCGTAGATCCTACGATCGACACCGGGGAGCTGTTTTTT TRBJ2-2 TRBV9 - -
CASRGQGGGETQYF TGTGCCAGCAGGGGACAGGGGGGAGGAGAGACCCAGTACTTC TRBJ2-5 TRBV6-5 - TRBD1
CASSSGPLAGAEGHNEQFF TGTGCCAGCAGCTCAGGGCCCCTAGCGGGGGCCGAAGGGCACAATGAGCAGTTCTTC TRBJ2-1 TRBV7-9 - TRBD2
CASSAVTDRGPEQFF TGTGCCAGCAGTGCGGTAACGGACAGGGGGCCTGAGCAGTTCTTC TRBJ2-1 TRBV27 - TRBD1
CASSFVSSGRGNEQFF TGTGCCAGCAGTTTTGTGTCTAGCGGGAGAGGGAATGAGCAGTTCTTC TRBJ2-1 TRBV28 - TRBD2
CASSVTGQGAGEQYF TGTGCCAGCAGCGTTACGGGACAGGGGGCCGGCGAGCAGTACTTC TRBJ2-7 TRBV9 few TRBD1
CASSFRLAGADTQYF TGTGCCAGCAGTTTTCGACTAGCGGGAGCAGATACGCAGTATTTT TRBJ2-3 TRBV6-6 once TRBD2
CARSCLRTGRNYEQYF TGTGCCAGAAGCTGCCTCCGGACAGGGAGGAACTACGAGCAGTACTTC TRBJ2-7 TRBV5-3 - TRBD1
CASSPLAGGGTGELFF TGTGCCAGCTCACCCCTGGCAGGGGGCGGCACCGGGGAGCTGTTTTTT TRBJ2-2 TRBV18 - TRBD1
CASSISGVTQYF TGTGCCAGTAGTATTTCCGGGGTTACGCAGTATTTT TRBJ2-3 TRBV19 - -